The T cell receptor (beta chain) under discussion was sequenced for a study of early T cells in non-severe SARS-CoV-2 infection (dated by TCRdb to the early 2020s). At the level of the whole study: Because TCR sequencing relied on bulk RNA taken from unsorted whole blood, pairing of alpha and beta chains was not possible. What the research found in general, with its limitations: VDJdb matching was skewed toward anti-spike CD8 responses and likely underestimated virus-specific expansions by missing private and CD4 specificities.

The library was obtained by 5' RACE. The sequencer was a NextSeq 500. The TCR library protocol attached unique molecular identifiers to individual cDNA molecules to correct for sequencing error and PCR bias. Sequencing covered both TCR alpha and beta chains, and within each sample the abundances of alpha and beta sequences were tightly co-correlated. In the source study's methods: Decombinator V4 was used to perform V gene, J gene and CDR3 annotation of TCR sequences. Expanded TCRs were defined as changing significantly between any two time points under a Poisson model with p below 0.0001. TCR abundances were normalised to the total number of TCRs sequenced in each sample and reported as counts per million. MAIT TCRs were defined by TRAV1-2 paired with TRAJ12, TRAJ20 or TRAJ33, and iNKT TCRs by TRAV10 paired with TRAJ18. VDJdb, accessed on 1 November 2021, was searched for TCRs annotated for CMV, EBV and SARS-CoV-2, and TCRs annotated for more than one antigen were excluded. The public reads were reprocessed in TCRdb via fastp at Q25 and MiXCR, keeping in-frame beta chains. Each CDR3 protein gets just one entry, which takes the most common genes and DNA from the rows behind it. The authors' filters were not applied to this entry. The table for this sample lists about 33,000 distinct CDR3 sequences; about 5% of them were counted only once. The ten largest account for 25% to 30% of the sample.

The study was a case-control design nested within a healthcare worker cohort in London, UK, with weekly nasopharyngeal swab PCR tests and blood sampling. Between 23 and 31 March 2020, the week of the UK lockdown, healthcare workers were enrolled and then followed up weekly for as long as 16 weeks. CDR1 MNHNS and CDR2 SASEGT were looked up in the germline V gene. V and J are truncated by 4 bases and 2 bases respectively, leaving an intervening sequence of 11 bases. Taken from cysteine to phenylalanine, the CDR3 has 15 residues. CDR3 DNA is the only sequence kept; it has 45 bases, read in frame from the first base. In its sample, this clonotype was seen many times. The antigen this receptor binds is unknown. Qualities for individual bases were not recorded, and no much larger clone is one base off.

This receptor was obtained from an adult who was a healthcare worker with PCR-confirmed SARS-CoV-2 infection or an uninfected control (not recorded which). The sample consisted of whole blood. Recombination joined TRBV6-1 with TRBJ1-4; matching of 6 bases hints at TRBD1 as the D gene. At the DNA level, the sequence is TGTGCCAGCAGTGCTCGCAGGGGCACTAATGAAAAACTGTTTTTT. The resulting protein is CASSARRGTNEKLFF.